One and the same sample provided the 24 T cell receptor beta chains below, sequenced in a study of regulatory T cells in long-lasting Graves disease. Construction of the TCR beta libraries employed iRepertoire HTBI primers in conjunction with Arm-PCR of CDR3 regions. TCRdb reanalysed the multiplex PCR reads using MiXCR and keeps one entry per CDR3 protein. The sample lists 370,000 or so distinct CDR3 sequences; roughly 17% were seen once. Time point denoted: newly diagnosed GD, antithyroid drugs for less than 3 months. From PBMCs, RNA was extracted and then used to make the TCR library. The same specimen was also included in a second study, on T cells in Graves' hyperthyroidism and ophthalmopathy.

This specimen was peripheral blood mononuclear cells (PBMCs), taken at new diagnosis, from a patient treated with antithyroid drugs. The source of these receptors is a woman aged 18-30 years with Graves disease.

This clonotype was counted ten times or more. Here the CDR3 reads CSAWGWYEQYF. The DNA for the CDR3 is TGCAGTGCCTGGGGGTGGTACGAGCAGTACTTC. V usage is TRBV20-1 and J usage is TRBJ2-7; either TRBD1 or TRBD2 may supply D (5 bases each). From germline, CDR1 is DFQATT and CDR2 SNEGSKA (reference sequence). The CDR3 has 11 amino acids. Trimming stripped 6 bases from V and 4 bases from J, with 10 bases between.

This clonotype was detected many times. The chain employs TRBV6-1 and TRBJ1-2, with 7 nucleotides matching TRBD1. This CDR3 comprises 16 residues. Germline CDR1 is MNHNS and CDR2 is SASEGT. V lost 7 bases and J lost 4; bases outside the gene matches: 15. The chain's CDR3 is CASTGQPGGNGYGYTF. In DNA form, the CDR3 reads TGTGCCAGCACCGGGCAACCAGGGGGTAATGGCTATGGCTACACCTTC.

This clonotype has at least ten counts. The CDR3 region is CASSPGSPETQYF. CDR3 nucleotide sequence: TGTGCCAGCTCACCCGGTAGCCCAGAGACCCAGTACTTC. The V gene is TRBV18, the J gene TRBJ2-5; D is unresolved. Germline V gives CDR1 KGHSH, CDR2 LQKENI. The V gene lost 3 bases and the J gene lost 4 bases, with 9 bases spanning the gap. The CDR3 extends over 13 amino acids.

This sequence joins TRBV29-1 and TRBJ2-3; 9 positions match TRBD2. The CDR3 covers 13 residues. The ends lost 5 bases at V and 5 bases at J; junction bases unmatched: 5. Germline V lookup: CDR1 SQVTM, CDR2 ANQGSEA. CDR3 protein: CSVSGGTRDTQYF. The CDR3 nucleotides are TGCAGCGTTAGCGGGGGGACCAGAGATACGCAGTATTTT.

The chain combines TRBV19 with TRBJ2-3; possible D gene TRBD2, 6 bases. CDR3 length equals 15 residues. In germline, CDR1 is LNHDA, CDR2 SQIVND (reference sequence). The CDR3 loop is CASLDSGGIADTQYF. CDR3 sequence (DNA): TGTGCTTCACTCGACTCGGGCGGGATTGCAGATACGCAGTATTTT.

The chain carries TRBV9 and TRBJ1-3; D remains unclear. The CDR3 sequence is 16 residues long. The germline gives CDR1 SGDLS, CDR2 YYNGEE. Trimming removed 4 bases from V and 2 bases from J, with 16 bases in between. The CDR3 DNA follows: TGTGCCAGCAGCCCGAACGTCGAGCGGGCTGGAAACACCATATATTTT. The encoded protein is CASSPNVERAGNTIYF. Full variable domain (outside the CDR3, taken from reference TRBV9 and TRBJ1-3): DSGVTQTPKHLITATGQRVTLRCSPRSGDLSVYWYQQSLDQGLQFLIQYYNGEERAKGNILERFSAQQFPDLHSELNLSSLELGDSALYFCASSPNVERAGNTIYFGEGSWLTVV.

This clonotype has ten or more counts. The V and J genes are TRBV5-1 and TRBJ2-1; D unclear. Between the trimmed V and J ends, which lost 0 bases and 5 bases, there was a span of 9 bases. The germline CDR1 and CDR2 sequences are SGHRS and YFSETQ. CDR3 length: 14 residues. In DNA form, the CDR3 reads TGCGCCAGCAGCTTGGCTGCAGCGAACAATGAGCAGTTCTTC. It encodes CASSLAAANNEQFF.

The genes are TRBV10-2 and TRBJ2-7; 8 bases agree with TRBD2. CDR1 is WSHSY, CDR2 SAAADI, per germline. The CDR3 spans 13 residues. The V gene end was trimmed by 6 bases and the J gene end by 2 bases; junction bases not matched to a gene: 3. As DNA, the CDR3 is TGCGCCAGCAGGCCCGGGAGGGCCTACGAGCAGTACTTC. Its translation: CASRPGRAYEQYF.

CDR3 amino acids: CASSTNPFGYTF. The CDR3 DNA follows: TGTGCCAGCTCAACGAACCCCTTCGGCTACACCTTC. The chain has TRBV18 and TRBJ1-2, with D hard to call. This CDR3 is 12 amino acids long. CDR1 is KGHSH, CDR2 LQKENI, per germline. V was trimmed by 5 bases and J by 8 bases, leaving 12 bases between them.

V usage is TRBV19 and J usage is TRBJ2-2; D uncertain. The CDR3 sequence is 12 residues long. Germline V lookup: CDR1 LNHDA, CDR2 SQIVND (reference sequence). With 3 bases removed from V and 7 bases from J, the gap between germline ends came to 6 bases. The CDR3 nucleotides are TGTGCCAGTAGTATCGGCGGCGGGGAGCTGTTTTTT. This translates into CASSIGGGELFF.

CDR3 residues: CATSRATSGRTETQYF. In nucleotides, the CDR3 is TGTGCCACCAGCAGAGCGACTAGCGGGAGGACAGAGACCCAGTACTTC. The rearrangement uses TRBV15 and TRBJ2-5, with 13 bases that match TRBD2. V lost 1 base and J lost 4; bases outside the gene matches: 3. CDR1 is LNHNV, CDR2 YYDKDF, per germline (reference sequence). This CDR3 has 16 amino acids.

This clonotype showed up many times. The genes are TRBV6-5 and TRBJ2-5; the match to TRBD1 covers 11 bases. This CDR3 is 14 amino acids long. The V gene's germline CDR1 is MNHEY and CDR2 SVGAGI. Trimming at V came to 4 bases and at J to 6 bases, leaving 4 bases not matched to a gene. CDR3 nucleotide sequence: TGTGCCAGCAGTTGGACAGGGGGCGTTCAGACCCAGTACTTC. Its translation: CASSWTGGVQTQYF.

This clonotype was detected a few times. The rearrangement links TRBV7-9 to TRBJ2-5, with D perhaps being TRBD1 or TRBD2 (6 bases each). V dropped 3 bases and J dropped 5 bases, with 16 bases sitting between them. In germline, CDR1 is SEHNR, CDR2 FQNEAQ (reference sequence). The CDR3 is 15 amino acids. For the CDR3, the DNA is TGTGCCAGCAGCTTTAAGGGGGACTCAGTGGAGACCCAGTACTTC. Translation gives CASSFKGDSVETQYF.

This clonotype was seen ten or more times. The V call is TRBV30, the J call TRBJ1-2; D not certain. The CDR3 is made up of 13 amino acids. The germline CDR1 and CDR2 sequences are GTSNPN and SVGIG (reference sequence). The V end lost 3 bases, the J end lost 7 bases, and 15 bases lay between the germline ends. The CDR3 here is CAWSALGSGGYTF. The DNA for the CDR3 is TGTGCCTGGAGCGCTTTGGGTTCTGGTGGCTACACCTTC.

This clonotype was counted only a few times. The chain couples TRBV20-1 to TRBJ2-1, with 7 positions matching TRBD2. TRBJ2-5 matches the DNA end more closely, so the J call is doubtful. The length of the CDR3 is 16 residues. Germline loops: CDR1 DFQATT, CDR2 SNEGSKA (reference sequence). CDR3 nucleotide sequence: TGCAGTGCTAGGCCCCCGAGCGGGAAGTACCAAGAGACCCAGTACTTC. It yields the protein CSARPPSGKYQETQYF.

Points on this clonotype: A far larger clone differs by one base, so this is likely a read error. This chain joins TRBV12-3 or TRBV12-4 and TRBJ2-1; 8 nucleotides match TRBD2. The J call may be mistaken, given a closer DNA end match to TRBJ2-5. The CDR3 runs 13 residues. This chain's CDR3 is CANSFGTSETQYF. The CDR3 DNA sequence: TGTGCCAACAGCTTCGGGACTAGTGAGACCCAGTACTTC.

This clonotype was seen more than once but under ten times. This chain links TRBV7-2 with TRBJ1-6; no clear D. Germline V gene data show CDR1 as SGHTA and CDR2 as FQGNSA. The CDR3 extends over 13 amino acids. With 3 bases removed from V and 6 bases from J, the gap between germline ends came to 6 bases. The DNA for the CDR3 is TGTGCCAGCAGCTTGAAAGCTAATTCACCCCTCCACTTT. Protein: CASSLKANSPLHF.

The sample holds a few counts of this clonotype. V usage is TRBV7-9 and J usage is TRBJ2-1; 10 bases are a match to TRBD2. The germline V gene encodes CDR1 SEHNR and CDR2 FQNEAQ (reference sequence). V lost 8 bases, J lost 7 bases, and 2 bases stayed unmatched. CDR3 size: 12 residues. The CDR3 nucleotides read TGTGCCAGCCAAGCGGGGGGGAATGAGCAGTTCTTC. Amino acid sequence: CASQAGGNEQFF.

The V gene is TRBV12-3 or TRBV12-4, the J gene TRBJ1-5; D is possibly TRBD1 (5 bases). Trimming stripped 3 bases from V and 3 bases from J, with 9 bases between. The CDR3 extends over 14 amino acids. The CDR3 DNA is TGTGCCAGCAGTTTGGCTGGGGCCAATCAGCCCCAGCATTTT. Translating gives CASSLAGANQPQHF.

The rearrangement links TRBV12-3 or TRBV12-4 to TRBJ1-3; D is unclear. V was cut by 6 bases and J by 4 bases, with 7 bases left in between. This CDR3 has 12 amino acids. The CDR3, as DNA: TGTGCCAGCAGCGCGTCGGGAAACACCATATATTTT. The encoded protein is CASSASGNTIYF.

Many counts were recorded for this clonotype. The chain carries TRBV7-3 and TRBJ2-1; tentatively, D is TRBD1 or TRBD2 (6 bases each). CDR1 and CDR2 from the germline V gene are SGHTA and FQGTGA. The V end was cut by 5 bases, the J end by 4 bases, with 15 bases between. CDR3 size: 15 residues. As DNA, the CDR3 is TGTGCCAGCAGCCAGGGGCGGGAAAGGTACAATGAGCAGTTCTTC. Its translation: CASSQGRERYNEQFF.

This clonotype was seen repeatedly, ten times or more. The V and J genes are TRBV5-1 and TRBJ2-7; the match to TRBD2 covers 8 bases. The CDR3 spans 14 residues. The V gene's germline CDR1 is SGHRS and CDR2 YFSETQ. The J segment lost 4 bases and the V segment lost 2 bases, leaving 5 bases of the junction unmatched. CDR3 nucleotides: TGCGCCAGCAGCTTTGGACTAGCTGGGTACGAGCAGTACTTC. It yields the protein CASSFGLAGYEQYF.

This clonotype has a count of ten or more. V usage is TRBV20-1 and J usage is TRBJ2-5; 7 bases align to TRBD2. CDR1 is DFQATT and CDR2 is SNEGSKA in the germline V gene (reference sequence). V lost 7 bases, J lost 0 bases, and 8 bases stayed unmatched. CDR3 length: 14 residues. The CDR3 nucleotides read TGCAGTGTTTTGCCGGGGGGAAACCAAGAGACCCAGTACTTC. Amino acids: CSVLPGGNQETQYF.

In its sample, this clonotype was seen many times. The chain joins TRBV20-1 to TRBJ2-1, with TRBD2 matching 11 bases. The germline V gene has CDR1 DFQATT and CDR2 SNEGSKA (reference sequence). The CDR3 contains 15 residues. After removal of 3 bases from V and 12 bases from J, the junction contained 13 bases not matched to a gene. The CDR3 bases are TGCAGTGCTAGCGACGGGACTAGCGGCGGGGCGAGGCAGTTCTTC. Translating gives CSASDGTSGGARQFF.